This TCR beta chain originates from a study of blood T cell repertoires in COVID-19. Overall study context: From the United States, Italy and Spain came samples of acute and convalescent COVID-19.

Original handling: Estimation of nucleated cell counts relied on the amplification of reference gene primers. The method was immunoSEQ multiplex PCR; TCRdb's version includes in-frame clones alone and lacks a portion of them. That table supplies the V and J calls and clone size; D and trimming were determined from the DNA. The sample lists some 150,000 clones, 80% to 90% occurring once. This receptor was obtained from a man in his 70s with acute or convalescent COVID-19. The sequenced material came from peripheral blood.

The CDR3 region is CASSLPANYGYTF. CDR3 bases: TGTGCCAGCAGCTTACCCGCGAACTATGGCTACACCTTC. The chain joins TRBV7-9 to TRBJ1-2; D remains ambiguous. Per the germline V gene, CDR1 is SEHNR and CDR2 is FQNEAQ (reference sequence). The CDR3 is 13 amino acids. Trimming cost V 2 bases and J 2 bases, with 6 bases left between them.